This T cell receptor (beta chain) was captured in a study of blood T cell repertoires in COVID-19. Study information: There were acute and convalescent COVID-19 samples, and they came from the United States, Italy and Spain. T cells, B-cell-depleted T cells, or PBMCs supplied cDNA or gDNA.

As handled by the study authors: For nucleated cells, counts were estimated from reference gene primer amplification. The protocol was immunoSEQ multiplex PCR, while the TCRdb copy is restricted to in-frame clones and leaves out a portion. That table gives V, J and clone size, and the DNA gave D and trimming. The table includes about 88,000 clones, 70% to 90% detected once. Germline values: CDR1 KGHDR, CDR2 SFDVKD. The CDR3 extends over 15 amino acids. J was trimmed by 3 bases and V by 2 bases; bases with no gene match: 6. The sample consisted of peripheral blood. This chain connects TRBV24-1 to TRBJ2-7; 7 bases align to TRBD1. The source of this sequence is a woman of 80 years or more with acute or convalescent COVID-19. In nucleotides, the CDR3 is TGTGCCACCAGTGATTCGGCGACAGGGAACTACGAGCAGTACTTC. Its translation: CATSDSATGNYEQYF.